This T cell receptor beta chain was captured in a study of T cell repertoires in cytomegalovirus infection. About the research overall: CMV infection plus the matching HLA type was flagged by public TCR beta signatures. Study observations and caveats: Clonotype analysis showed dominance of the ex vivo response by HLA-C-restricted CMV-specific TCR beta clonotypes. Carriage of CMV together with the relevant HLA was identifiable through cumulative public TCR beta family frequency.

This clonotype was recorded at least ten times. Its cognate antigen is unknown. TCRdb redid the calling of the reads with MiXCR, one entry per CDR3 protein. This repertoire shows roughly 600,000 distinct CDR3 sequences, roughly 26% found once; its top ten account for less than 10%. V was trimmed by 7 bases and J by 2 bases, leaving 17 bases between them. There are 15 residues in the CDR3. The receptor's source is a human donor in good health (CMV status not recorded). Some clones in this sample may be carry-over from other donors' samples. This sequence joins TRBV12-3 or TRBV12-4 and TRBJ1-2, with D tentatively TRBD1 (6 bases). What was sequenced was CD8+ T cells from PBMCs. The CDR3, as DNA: TGTGCCAGCAAACAAAGGGGGGGATTAAACTATGGCTACACCTTC. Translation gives CASKQRGGLNYGYTF.